A single sample is the source of the 22 T cell receptor beta chains below, sequenced in a study of radiation and T cells in renal cell carcinoma (TCRdb year 2020). Receptor libraries were prepared by the immunoSEQ multiplex PCR assay. Not all clones reach the TCRdb copy of this immuneACCESS table, which keeps in-frame sequences only. Checked studies attribute under half of the gap to unresolved V genes and leave the rest unexplained. The sample records just over 150,000 clones, 80% to 90% of which are singletons. About an eighth of the sample lies in the top ten. The sample's time point label is to be understood as: blood 2 weeks post-SBRT. Read against the paper, the sample's treatment or condition label means: 15 Gy SBRT to primary tumor, nephrectomy 4 weeks later. The sequences come from blood, collected from a patient whose treatment included radiotherapy and nephrectomy. These receptors came from a woman in her forties or fifties with renal cell carcinoma.

This chain joins TRBV9 and TRBJ2-3, with 13 bases fitting TRBD2. The CDR3 contains 16 residues. Germline V gene lookup returns CDR1 SGDLS and CDR2 YYNGEE. The junction had 1 base not matched to a gene; V was cut back by 0 bases and J by 3 bases. CDR3 region: CASSVATSGGTDTQYF. CDR3 nucleotides: TGTGCCAGCAGCGTAGCGACTAGCGGGGGGACAGATACGCAGTATTTT. The full variable domain, completed using reference TRBV9 and TRBJ2-3, is DSGVTQTPKHLITATGQRVTLRCSPRSGDLSVYWYQQSLDQGLQFLIQYYNGEERAKGNILERFSAQQFPDLHSELNLSSLELGDSALYFCASSVATSGGTDTQYFGPGTRLTVL.

The chain recombines TRBV6-5 with TRBJ2-1; D might be TRBD1 (6 bases). The CDR3 spans 13 residues. V was clipped by 6 bases and J by 9 bases, with 15 bases between them. From germline, CDR1 is MNHEY and CDR2 SVGAGI. CDR3 residues: CASSLGQFAEQFF. CDR3 DNA sequence: TGTGCCAGCAGCCTCGGACAGTTCGCTGAGCAGTTCTTC.

The V gene is TRBV7-9, the J gene TRBJ2-5, with D unclear. CDR1 and CDR2 (germline): SEHNR, FQNEAQ (reference sequence). The CDR3 consists of 12 residues. V was pared by 2 bases and J by 5 bases, with 6 bases between. CDR3 in DNA: TGTGCCAGCAGCTTACAAGACGAGACCCAGTACTTC. Amino acids: CASSLQDETQYF.

The CDR3 DNA reads as TGTGCCAGCAGCACCTTGACAGGGGGCCTGGGGGAGCTGTTTTTT. As protein: CASSTLTGGLGELFF. The V and J genes are TRBV7-9 and TRBJ2-2; 10 nucleotides match TRBD1. The CDR3 has 15 amino acids. Trimming removed 5 bases from V and 8 bases from J; junction bases left unmatched: 8. Per the germline V gene, CDR1 is SEHNR and CDR2 is FQNEAQ (reference sequence).

This rearrangement joins TRBV6-5 to TRBJ2-3; D not certain. Looked up from germline, CDR1 is MNHEY and CDR2 is SVGAGI. V gave up 0 bases and J gave up 6 bases, with 10 bases separating them. The CDR3 is 14 residues long. This chain's CDR3 is CASSYSRAWDTQYF. The CDR3 coding sequence is TGTGCCAGCAGTTACTCGAGAGCTTGGGATACGCAGTATTTT.

This clone was detected once. The chain carries TRBV6-5 and TRBJ2-1, with 9 bases matching TRBD1. The CDR3 is 14 residues long. CDR1 and CDR2 from the germline V gene are MNHEY and SVGAGI. Unmatched junction bases numbered 8, after V lost 6 bases and J lost 8 bases. CDR3 in amino acids: CASSYLTGGYEQFF. The CDR3 bases are TGTGCCAGCAGCTACCTGACAGGGGGTTATGAGCAGTTCTTC.

The chain combines TRBV13 with TRBJ2-3; D remains ambiguous. This CDR3 is 12 amino acids long. CDR1 and CDR2 from the germline V gene are PRHDT and FYEKMQ (reference sequence). V lost 3 bases and J lost 6, with 7 bases in between. CDR3 bases: TGTGCCAGCAGCTTGGTCGTGGATACGCAGTATTTT. Protein: CASSLVVDTQYF.

The chain recombines TRBV5-1 with TRBJ2-3; TRBD1 aligns across 7 bases. Germline CDR1 is SGHRS and CDR2 is YFSETQ. V shed 5 bases, J shed 2 bases, and the junction held 11 bases outside the gene matches. CDR3 length: 16 amino acids. In nucleotides, the CDR3 is TGCGCCAGCAGTCTGGGGGACAGAGCACTCACAGATACGCAGTATTTT. Its translation is CASSLGDRALTDTQYF.

This clone turned up a few times. V gene TRBV6-5 combines with J gene TRBJ2-1, with TRBD1 matching 7 bases. V was clipped by 6 bases and J by 7 bases; unmatched bases: 9. Germline loops: CDR1 MNHEY, CDR2 SVGAGI. This CDR3 region has 14 residues. The CDR3 DNA follows: TGTGCCAGCAGGGAGACAGGGTTTTTTAATGAGCAGTTCTTC. Protein product: CASRETGFFNEQFF.

This clone was recorded once. The CDR3 region has the DNA TGTGCCATCAGTGGCTACTCTGGAAACACCATATATTTT. Its protein product is CAISGYSGNTIYF. This sequence joins TRBV10-3 and TRBJ1-3; no clear D gene. V was cut by 4 bases and J by 0 bases, with 4 bases left in between. The CDR3 contains 13 residues. The germline CDR1 and CDR2 sequences are ENHRY and SYGVKD.

The V and J genes are TRBV14 and TRBJ2-3, with D possibly being TRBD1 or TRBD2 (5 bases each). CDR3 length: 14 residues. Germline values: CDR1 SGHDN, CDR2 FVKESK. V lost 1 base, J lost 4 bases, and 9 bases lay in between. CDR3 region: CASSQAGTSDTQYF. The CDR3 DNA reads TGTGCCAGCAGCCAAGCGGGGACCTCAGATACGCAGTATTTT.

This sequence joins TRBV4-2 and TRBJ2-1, with 7 nucleotides matching TRBD1. Per germline, CDR1 LGHNA and CDR2 YNFKEQ. The CDR3 runs 14 residues. The junction had 4 bases not matched to a gene; V was cut back by 4 bases and J by 4 bases. The CDR3 protein is CASSLGTEYNEQFF. DNA of the CDR3: TGTGCCAGCAGCCTCGGGACAGAGTACAATGAGCAGTTCTTC.

The rearrangement links TRBV7-2 to TRBJ2-7; TRBD2 is a possible D gene (5 bases). V lost 1 base to trimming and J lost 3 bases, with 10 bases between them. Germline values: CDR1 SGHTA, CDR2 FQGNSA. The CDR3 loop spans 14 amino acids. The DNA for the CDR3 is TGTGCCAGCAGCTTAGGTGGGAGCCTCTACGAGCAGTACTTC. Protein: CASSLGGSLYEQYF.

This chain links TRBV23-1 with TRBJ1-4; D perhaps matches TRBD1 (5 bases). TRBV23-1 is designated an ORF whose function remains uncertain. The CDR3 is 15 amino acids. Trimming shortened V by 4 bases and J by 4 bases, and 13 bases separated the two germline ends. The CDR3: CASSLFRDYNEKLFF. CDR3 DNA sequence: TGCGCCAGCAGTCTTTTCCGGGACTATAATGAAAAACTGTTTTTT.

This clone has just one count. This sequence joins TRBV9 and TRBJ1-4; D uncertain. The CDR3 extends over 15 amino acids. Germline CDR1 is SGDLS and CDR2 is YYNGEE. Trimming left V 4 bases short and J 2 bases short, with 12 bases between. In nucleotides, the CDR3 is TGTGCCAGCAGCTTTAGAGGAGCCACTAATGAAAAACTGTTTTTT. This sequence encodes CASSFRGATNEKLFF.

This clone showed up just a few times. The J gene is TRBJ2-1, the V gene TRBV15, with D perhaps matching TRBD2 (6 bases). The CDR3 contains 16 residues. The ends were cut back, 5 bases at V and 3 bases at J, with 17 bases in the middle. Germline CDR1 is LNHNV and CDR2 is YYDKDF (reference sequence). CDR3 nucleotide sequence: TGTGCCACCAGCGGGCTGGAGGGGACCTTCTACAATGAGCAGTTCTTC. This codes for CATSGLEGTFYNEQFF.

V usage is TRBV7-6 and J usage is TRBJ1-4, with a tentative D call TRBD1 (5 bases). The V gene lost 5 bases and the J gene lost 3 bases, with 16 bases spanning the gap. The CDR3 runs 16 residues. Germline-derived CDR1 and CDR2 are SGHVS and FNYEAQ. Here the CDR3 reads CASSVGGRGANEKLFF. The CDR3 DNA is TGTGCCAGCAGCGTTGGGGGTCGTGGGGCTAATGAAAAACTGTTTTTT. Variable domain in full (rest from reference TRBV7-6 and TRBJ1-4): GAGVSQSPRYKVTKRGQDVALRCDPISGHVSLYWYRQALGQGPEFLTYFNYEAQQDKSGLPNDRFSAERPEGSISTLTIQRTEQRDSAMYRCASSVGGRGANEKLFFGSGTQLSVL.

This chain links TRBV7-2 with TRBJ2-5; the D gene is possibly TRBD2 (6 bases). The CDR3 totals 13 residues. Germline CDR1 SGHTA, CDR2 FQGNSA. V was cut by 6 bases and J by 7 bases, with 15 bases left in between. The CDR3 is CASRAGSSGTQYF. The CDR3 region has the DNA TGTGCCAGCAGGGCGGGATCCTCGGGGACCCAGTACTTC.

V is TRBV30 and J is TRBJ2-7, with TRBD1 matching over 7 bases. This CDR3 is built from 13 residues. With 7 bases clipped from V and 2 bases from J, the junction kept 8 bases outside the gene matches. CDR1 is GTSNPN and CDR2 is SVGIG in the germline V gene (reference sequence). The CDR3 region has the DNA TGTGCCTTGATGACAGGGAACCCCTACGAGCAGTACTTC. Its translation: CALMTGNPYEQYF. Variable domain in full (rest from reference TRBV30 and TRBJ2-7): SQTIHQWPATLVQPVGSPLSLECTVEGTSNPNLYWYRQAAGRGLQLLFYSVGIGQISSEVPQNLSASRPQDRQFILSSKKLLLSDSGFYLCALMTGNPYEQYFGPGTRLTVT.

The V call is TRBV5-1, the J call TRBJ2-7; maybe TRBD1 (5 bases). This CDR3 region has 15 residues. Germline CDR1 and CDR2: SGHRS and YFSETQ. Deletions cut 0 bases from V and 3 bases from J, with 13 bases between. CDR3 in DNA: TGCGCCAGCAGCTTGGGTCGGCAGGGTATCTACGAGCAGTACTTC. As protein: CASSLGRQGIYEQYF.

The rearrangement links TRBV19 to TRBJ2-3, with a tentative D call TRBD1 (5 bases). Germline assignment: CDR1 LNHDA and CDR2 SQIVND (reference sequence). This CDR3 has 14 residues. With 6 bases removed from V and 0 bases from J, the gap between germline ends came to 10 bases. The CDR3 coding sequence is TGTGCCAGTAGCCAGGGAACTAGCACAGATACGCAGTATTTT. Translated: CASSQGTSTDTQYF.

The chain couples TRBV2 to TRBJ2-1; D assignment may be TRBD1 or TRBD2 (6 bases each). Germline V CDR1 and CDR2: SNHLY, FYNNEI. V was trimmed by 1 base and J by 7 bases, leaving 14 bases between them. The CDR3 is made up of 15 amino acids. This CDR3 reads CASSEEGGGWNEQFF. In DNA form, the CDR3 reads TGTGCCAGCAGTGAAGAGGGGGGCGGGTGGAATGAGCAGTTCTTC.